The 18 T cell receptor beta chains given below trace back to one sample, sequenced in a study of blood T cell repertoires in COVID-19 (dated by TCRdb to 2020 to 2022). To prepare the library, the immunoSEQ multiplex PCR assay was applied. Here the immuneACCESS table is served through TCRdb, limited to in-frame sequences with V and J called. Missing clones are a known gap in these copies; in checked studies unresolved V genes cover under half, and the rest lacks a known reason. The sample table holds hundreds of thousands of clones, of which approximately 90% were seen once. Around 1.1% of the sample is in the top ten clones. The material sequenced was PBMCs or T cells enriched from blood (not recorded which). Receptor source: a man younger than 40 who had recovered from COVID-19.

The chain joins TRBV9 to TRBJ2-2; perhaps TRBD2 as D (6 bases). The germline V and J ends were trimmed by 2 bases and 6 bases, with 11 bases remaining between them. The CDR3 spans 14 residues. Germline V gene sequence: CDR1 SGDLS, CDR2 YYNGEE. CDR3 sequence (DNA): TGTGCCAGCAGCGTGGGGGGAGATGCCGGGGAGCTGTTTTTT. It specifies CASSVGGDAGELFF. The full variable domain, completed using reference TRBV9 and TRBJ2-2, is DSGVTQTPKHLITATGQRVTLRCSPRSGDLSVYWYQQSLDQGLQFLIQYYNGEERAKGNILERFSAQQFPDLHSELNLSSLELGDSALYFCASSVGGDAGELFFGEGSRLTVL.

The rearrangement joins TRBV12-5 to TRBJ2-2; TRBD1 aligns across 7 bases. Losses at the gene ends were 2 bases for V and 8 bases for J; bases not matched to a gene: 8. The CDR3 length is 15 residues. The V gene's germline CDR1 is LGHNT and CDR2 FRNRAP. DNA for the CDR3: TGTGCTAGTGGTTTGTTGAAGGACAGGTTAGGGGAGCTGTTTTTT. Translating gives CASGLLKDRLGELFF.

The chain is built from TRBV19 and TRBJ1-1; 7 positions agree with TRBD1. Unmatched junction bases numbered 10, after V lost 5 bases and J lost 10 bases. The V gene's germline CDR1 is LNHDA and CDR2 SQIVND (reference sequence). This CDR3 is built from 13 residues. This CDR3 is CASSLLTGVPAFF. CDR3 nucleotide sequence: TGTGCCAGTAGTTTATTAACAGGGGTACCAGCTTTCTTT.

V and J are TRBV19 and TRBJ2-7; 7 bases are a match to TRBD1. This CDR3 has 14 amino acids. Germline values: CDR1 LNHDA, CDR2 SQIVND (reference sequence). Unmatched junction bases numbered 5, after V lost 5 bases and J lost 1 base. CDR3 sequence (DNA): TGTGCCAGTAGTGAAGGGGGCGCATCCTACGAGCAGTACTTC. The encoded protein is CASSEGGASYEQYF.

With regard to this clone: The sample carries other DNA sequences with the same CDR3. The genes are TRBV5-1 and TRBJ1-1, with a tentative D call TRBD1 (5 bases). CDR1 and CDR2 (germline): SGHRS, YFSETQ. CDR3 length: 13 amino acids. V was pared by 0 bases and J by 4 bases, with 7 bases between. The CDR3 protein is CASSLGQLTEAFF. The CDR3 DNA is TGCGCCAGCAGCTTGGGACAGCTCACTGAAGCTTTCTTT.

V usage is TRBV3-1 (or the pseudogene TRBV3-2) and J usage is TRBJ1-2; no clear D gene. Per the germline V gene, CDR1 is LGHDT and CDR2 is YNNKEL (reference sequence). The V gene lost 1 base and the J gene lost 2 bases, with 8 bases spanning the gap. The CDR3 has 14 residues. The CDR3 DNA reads TGTGCCAGCAGCCAAGTGGCAGCGAACTATGGCTACACCTTC. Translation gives CASSQVAANYGYTF.

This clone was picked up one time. Written as DNA, the CDR3 is TGTGCCAGCAGCTCCGACCTCGGGACTAGCGGGAGAATGGTCGGGGAGCTGTTTTTT. Translation gives CASSSDLGTSGRMVGELFF. The chain uses TRBV13 and TRBJ2-2, with 14 bases that match TRBD2. Per the germline V gene, CDR1 is PRHDT and CDR2 is FYEKMQ (reference sequence). This CDR3 comprises 19 residues. The V gene end was trimmed by 4 bases and the J gene end by 7 bases; junction bases not matched to a gene: 14.

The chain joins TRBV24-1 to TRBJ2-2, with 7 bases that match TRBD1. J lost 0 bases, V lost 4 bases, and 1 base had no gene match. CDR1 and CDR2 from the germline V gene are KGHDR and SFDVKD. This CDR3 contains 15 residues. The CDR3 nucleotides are TGTGCCACCAGTGAAGGGACAGCGAACACCGGGGAGCTGTTTTTT. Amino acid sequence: CATSEGTANTGELFF.

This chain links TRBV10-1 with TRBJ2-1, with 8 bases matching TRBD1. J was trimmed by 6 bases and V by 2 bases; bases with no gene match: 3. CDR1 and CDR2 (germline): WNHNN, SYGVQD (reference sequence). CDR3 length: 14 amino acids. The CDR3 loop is CASSEQGAVNEQFF. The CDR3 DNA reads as TGCGCCAGCAGTGAGCAGGGGGCCGTCAATGAGCAGTTCTTC.

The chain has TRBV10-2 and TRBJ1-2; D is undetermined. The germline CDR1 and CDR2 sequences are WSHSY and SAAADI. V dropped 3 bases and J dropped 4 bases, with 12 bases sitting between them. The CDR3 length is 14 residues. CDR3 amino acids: CASSEEASGYGYTF. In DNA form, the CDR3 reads TGCGCCAGCAGTGAAGAGGCCTCGGGCTATGGCTACACCTTC.

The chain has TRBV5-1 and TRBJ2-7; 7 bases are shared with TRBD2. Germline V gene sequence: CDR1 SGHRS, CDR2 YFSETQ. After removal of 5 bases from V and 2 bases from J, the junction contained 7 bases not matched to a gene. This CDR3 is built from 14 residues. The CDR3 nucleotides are TGCGCCAGCAGGGCGTGGGAGGGGCCCTACGAGCAGTACTTC. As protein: CASRAWEGPYEQYF.

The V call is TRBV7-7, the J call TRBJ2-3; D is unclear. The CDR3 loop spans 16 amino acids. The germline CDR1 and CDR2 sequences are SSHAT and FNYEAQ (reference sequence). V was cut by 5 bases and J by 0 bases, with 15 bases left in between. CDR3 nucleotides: TGTGCCAGCAGCCCACTCCCTCGACTTAGCACAGATACGCAGTATTTT. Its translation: CASSPLPRLSTDTQYF.

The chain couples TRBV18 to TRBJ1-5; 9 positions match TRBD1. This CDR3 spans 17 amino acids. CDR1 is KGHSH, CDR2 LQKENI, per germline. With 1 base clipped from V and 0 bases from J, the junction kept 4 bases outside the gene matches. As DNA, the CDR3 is TGTGCCAGCTCACCACTTCCGACAGGGGGTAGCAATCAGCCCCAGCATTTT. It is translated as CASSPLPTGGSNQPQHF.

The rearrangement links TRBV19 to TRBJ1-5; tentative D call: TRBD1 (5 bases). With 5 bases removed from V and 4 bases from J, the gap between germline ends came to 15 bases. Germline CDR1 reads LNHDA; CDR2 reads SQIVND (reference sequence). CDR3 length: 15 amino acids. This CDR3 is CASSPDRQHNQPQHF. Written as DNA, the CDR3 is TGTGCCAGTAGTCCCGACAGACAGCATAATCAGCCCCAGCATTTT.

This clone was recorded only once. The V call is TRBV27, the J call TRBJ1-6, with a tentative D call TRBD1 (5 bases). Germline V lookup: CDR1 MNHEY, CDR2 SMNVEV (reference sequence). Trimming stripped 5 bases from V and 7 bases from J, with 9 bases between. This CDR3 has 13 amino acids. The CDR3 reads CASSRQGNSPLHF. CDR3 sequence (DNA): TGTGCCAGCAGTAGGCAGGGAAATTCACCCCTCCACTTT.

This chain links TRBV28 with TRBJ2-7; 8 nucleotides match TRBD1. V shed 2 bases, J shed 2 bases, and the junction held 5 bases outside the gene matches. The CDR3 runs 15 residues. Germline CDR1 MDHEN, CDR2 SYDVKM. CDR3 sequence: CASSLRTGLAYEQYF. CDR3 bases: TGTGCCAGCAGTTTAAGGACAGGGTTAGCCTACGAGCAGTACTTC.

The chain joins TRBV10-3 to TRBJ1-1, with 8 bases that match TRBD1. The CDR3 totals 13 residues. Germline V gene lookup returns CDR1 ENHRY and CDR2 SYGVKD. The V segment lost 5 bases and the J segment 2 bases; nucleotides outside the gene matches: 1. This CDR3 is CAISTGGNTEAFF. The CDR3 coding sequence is TGTGCCATCAGTACAGGGGGAAACACTGAAGCTTTCTTT.

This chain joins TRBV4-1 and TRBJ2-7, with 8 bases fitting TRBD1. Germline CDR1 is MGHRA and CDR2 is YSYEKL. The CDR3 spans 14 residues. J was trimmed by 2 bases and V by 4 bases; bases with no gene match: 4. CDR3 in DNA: TGCGCCAGCAGCCCCGTACAGGGGGCCTACGAGCAGTACTTC. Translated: CASSPVQGAYEQYF.